This T cell receptor beta chain appears in the sequencing data of a study of cytomegalovirus exposure and HLA in healthy donors. Regarding the study as a whole: One variant, a missense change in DCLRE1C, was linked in a later analysis to TCR beta V- and J-gene trimming.

Vbeta (60) and Jbeta (13) primers were used in the PCR. TCRdb's copy holds only in-frame clones and misses some; the assay was immunoSEQ multiplex PCR. Of about 98,000 clones in the sample, over 80% were seen once. The CDR3 covers 14 residues. Looked up from germline, CDR1 is SEHNR and CDR2 is FQNEAQ (reference sequence). On this clone itself: Its antigen is as yet unknown. Germline is not matched at one junction end, which may reflect a read error.

This chain connects TRBV7-9 to TRBJ1-2; unclear D gene. Sequences were obtained from PBMCs. The source of this sequence is a man aged 35-49 years in good health and CMV-seronegative. CDR3 DNA: TGTTCCAGCAGCTTGTATGTGACACCTTATGGCTACACCTTC. It is translated as CSSSLYVTPYGYTF. Drawing the rest from reference TRBV7-9 and TRBJ1-2, the complete variable domain is DTGVSQNPRHKITKRGQNVTFRCDPISEHNRLYWYRQTLGQGPEFLTYFQNEAQLEKSRLLSDRFSAERPKGSFSTLEIQRTEQGDSAMYLCSSSLYVTPYGYTFGSGTRLTVV.